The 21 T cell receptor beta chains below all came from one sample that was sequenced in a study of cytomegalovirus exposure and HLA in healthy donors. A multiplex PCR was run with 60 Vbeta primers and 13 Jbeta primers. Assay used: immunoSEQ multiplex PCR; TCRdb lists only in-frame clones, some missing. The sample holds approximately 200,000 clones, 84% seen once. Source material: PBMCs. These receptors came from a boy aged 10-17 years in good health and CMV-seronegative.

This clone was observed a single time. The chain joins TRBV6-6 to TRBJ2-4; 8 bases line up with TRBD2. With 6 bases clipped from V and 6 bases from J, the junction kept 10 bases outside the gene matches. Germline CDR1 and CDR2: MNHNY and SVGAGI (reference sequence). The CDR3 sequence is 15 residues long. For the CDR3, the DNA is TGTGCCAGCAGCCCGCCCCTTACTAGCGGAAACATTCAGTACTTC. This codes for CASSPPLTSGNIQYF.

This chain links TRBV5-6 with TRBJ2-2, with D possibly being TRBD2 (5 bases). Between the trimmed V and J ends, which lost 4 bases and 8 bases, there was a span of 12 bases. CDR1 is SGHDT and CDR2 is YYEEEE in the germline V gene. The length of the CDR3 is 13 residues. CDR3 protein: CASSPPGGGELFF. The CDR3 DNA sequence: TGTGCCAGCAGCCCGCCCGGCGGGGGGGAGCTGTTTTTT.

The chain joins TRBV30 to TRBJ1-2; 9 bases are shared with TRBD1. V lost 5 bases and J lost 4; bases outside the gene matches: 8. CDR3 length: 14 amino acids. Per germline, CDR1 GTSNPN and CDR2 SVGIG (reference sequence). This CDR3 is CAWGSGQGFYGYTF. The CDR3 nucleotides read TGTGCCTGGGGATCGGGACAGGGCTTCTATGGCTACACCTTC.

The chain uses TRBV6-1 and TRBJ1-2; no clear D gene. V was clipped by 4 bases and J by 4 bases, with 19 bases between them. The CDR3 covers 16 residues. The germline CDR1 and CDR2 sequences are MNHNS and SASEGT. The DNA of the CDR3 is TGTGCCAGCAGTGTAGGAAGGCCAGGAGCGGGCTATGGCTACACCTTC. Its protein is CASSVGRPGAGYGYTF.

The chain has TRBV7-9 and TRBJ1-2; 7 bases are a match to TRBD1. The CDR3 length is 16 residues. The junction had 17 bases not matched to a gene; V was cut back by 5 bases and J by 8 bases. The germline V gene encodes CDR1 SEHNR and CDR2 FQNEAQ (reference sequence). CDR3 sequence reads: CASSRTGTARAWGYTF. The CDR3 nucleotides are TGTGCCAGCAGCCGGACGGGGACAGCCCGTGCATGGGGCTACACCTTC.

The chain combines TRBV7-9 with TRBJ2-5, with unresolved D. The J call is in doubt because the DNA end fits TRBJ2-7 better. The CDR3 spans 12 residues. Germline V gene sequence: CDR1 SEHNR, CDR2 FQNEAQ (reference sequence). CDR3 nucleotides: TGTGCCAGCAGCTTAAACTCTCCCGAGCAGTACTTC. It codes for CASSLNSPEQYF.

In nucleotides, the CDR3 is TGCGCCAGCAGCTTGCCTAGCGGGAGGACAGATACGCAGTATTTT. Translated, it gives CASSLPSGRTDTQYF. The gene calls are TRBV5-1 and TRBJ2-3, with 11 bases lining up with TRBD2. The CDR3 has 15 residues. Germline trimming cut 1 base from V and 3 bases from J; bases unmatched to any gene: 1. Germline V gives CDR1 SGHRS, CDR2 YFSETQ.

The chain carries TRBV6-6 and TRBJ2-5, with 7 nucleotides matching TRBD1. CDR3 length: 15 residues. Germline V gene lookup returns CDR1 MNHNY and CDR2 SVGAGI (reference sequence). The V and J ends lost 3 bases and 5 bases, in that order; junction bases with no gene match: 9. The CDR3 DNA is TGTGCCAGCAGTTATATACCCCCGGACAGGGAGACCCAGTACTTC. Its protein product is CASSYIPPDRETQYF.

The CDR3 DNA sequence: TGTGCCAGCAGCTTTTCTACTAGCACAGATACGCAGTATTTT. Its protein product is CASSFSTSTDTQYF. V is TRBV5-4 and J is TRBJ2-3; D remains unclear. Germline V gene sequence: CDR1 SGHNT, CDR2 YYREEE (reference sequence). The V end lost 2 bases, the J end lost 0 bases, and 7 bases lay between the germline ends. There are 14 residues in the CDR3. Supplemented by reference TRBV5-4 and TRBJ2-3, the full variable domain reads ETGVTQSPTHLIKTRGQQVTLRCSSQSGHNTVSWYQQALGQGPQFIFQYYREEENGRGNFPPRFSGLQFPNYSSELNVNALELDDSALYLCASSFSTSTDTQYFGPGTRLTVL.

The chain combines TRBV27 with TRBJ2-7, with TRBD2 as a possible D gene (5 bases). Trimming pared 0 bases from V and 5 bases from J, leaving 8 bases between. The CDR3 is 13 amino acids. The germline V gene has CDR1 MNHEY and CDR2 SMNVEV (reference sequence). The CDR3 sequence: CASSLSRRHEQYF. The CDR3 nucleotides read TGTGCCAGCAGTTTATCGAGGAGGCACGAGCAGTACTTC.

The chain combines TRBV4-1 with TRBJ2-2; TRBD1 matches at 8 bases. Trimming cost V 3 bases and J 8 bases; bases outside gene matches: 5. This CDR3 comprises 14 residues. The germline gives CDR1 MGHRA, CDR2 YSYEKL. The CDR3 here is CASSHPGTGGELFF. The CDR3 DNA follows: TGCGCCAGCAGCCACCCCGGGACAGGAGGGGAGCTGTTTTTT.

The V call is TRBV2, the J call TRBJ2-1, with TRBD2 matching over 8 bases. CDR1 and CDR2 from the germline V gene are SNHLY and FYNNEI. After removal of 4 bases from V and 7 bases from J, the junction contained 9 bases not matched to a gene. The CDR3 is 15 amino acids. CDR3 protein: CASSASAGAFNEQFF. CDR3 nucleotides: TGTGCCAGCAGTGCATCAGCGGGAGCATTTAATGAGCAGTTCTTC. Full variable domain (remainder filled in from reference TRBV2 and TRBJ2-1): EPEVTQTPSHQVTQMGQEVILRCVPISNHLYFYWYRQILGQKVEFLVSFYNNEISEKSEIFDDQFSVERPDGSNFTLKIRSTKLEDSAMYFCASSASAGAFNEQFFGPGTRLTVL.

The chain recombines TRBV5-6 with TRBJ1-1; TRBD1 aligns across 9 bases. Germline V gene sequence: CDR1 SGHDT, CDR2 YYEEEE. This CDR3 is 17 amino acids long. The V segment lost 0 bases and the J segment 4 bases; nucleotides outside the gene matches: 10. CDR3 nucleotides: TGTGCCAGCAGCTTGGGGGACAGGGCCGCCTGGGGCACTGAAGCTTTCTTT. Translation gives CASSLGDRAAWGTEAFF.

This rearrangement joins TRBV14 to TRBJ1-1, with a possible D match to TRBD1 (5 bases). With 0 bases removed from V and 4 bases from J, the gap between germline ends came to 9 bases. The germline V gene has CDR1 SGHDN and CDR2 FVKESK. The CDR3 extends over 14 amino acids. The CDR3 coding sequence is TGTGCCAGCAGCCAAGAACAGGTCCTCACTGAAGCTTTCTTT. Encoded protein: CASSQEQVLTEAFF.

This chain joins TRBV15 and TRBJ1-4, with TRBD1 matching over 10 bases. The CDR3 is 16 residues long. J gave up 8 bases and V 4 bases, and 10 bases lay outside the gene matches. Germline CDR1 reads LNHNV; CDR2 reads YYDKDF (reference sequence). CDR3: CATSKTRTGGKEKLFF. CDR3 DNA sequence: TGTGCCACCAGCAAAACCCGGACAGGGGGTAAAGAAAAACTGTTTTTT.

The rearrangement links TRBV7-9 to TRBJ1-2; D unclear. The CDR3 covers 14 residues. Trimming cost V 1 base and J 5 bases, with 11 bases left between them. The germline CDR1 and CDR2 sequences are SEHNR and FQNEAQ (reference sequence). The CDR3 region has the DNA TGTGCCAGCAGCTTAGAGGGAGTAGTTTATGGCTACACCTTC. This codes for CASSLEGVVYGYTF.

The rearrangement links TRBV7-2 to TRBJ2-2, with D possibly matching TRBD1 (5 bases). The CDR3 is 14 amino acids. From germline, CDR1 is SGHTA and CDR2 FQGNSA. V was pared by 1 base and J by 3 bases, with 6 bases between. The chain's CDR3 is CASSLEGYTGELFF. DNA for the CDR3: TGTGCCAGCAGCTTAGAGGGGTACACCGGGGAGCTGTTTTTT.

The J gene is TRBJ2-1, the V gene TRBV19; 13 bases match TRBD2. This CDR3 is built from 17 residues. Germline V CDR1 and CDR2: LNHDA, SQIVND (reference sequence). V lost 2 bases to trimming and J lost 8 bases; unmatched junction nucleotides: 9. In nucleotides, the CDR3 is TGTGCCAGTAGTATACTGCCCCGACTAGCGGGAGGCGATGAGCAGTTCTTC. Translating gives CASSILPRLAGGDEQFF.

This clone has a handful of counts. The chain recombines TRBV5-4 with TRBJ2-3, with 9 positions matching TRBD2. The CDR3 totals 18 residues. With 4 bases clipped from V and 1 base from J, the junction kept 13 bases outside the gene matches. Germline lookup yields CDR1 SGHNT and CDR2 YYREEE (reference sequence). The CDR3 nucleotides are TGTGCCAGCAGCCCATCTGGGGGCGGGAGGGCCGGCACAGATACGCAGTATTTT. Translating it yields CASSPSGGGRAGTDTQYF. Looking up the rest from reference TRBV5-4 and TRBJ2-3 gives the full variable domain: ETGVTQSPTHLIKTRGQQVTLRCSSQSGHNTVSWYQQALGQGPQFIFQYYREEENGRGNFPPRFSGLQFPNYSSELNVNALELDDSALYLCASSPSGGGRAGTDTQYFGPGTRLTVL.

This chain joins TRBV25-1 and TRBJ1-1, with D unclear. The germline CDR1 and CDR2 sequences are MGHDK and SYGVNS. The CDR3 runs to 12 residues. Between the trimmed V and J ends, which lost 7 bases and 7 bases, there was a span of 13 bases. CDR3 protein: CASMSGEIEAFF. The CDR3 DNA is TGTGCCAGCATGTCCGGGGAAATTGAAGCTTTCTTT.

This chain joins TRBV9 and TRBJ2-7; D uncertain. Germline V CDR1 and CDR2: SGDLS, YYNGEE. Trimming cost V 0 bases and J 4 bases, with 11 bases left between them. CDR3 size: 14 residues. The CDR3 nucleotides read TGTGCCAGCAGCGTAGGTATAGTTGAATACGAGCAGTACTTC. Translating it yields CASSVGIVEYEQYF.